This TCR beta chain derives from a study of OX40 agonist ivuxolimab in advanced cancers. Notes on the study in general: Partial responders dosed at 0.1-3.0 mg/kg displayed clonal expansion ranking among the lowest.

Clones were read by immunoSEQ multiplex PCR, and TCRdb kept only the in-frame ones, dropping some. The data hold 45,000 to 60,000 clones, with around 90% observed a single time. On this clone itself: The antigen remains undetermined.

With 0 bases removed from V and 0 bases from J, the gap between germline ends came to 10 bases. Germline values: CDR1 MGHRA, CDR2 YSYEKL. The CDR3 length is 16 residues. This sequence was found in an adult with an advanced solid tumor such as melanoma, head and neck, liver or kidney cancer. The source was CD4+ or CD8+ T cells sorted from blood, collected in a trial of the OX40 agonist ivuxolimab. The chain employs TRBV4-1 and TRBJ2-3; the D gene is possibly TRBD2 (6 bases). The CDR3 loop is CASSQDRSGSTDTQYF. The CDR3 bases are TGCGCCAGCAGCCAAGATCGGAGCGGGAGCACAGATACGCAGTATTTT.